The 20 T cell receptor beta chains below were found in one sample sequenced in a study of blood T cell repertoires in COVID-19. TCRdb's table, derived via immunoSEQ multiplex PCR, lists solely in-frame clones and lacks some. The sample has tens of thousands of clones, about nine tenths seen once. Sequencing used peripheral blood. These receptors were taken from a man aged 55-75 years with COVID-19, enrolled during active disease.

This clone was picked up one time. The chain joins TRBV6-1 to TRBJ1-2, with a weak D call TRBD1 (6 bases). The V end lost 1 base, the J end lost 7 bases, and 13 bases lay between the germline ends. CDR1 and CDR2 (germline): MNHNS, SASEGT. The CDR3 length is 14 residues. The CDR3: CASSEVGRGSGYTF. CDR3 sequence (DNA): TGTGCCAGCAGTGAAGTTGGCAGGGGTTCTGGCTACACCTTC.

This clone was observed at least ten times. The CDR3 sequence is CASSLGTSGARTGELFF. In DNA form, the CDR3 reads TGTGCCAGCAGCTTAGGGACTAGCGGGGCCCGGACCGGGGAGCTGTTTTTT. The chain recombines TRBV5-4 with TRBJ2-2; 13 bases align to TRBD2. Germline V lookup: CDR1 SGHNT, CDR2 YYREEE (reference sequence). V was pared by 2 bases and J by 5 bases, with 6 bases of the junction left unmatched. The CDR3 spans 17 residues.

This sequence joins TRBV3-1 (or the pseudogene TRBV3-2) and TRBJ2-7, with no clear D. This CDR3 comprises 14 residues. Germline V gene lookup returns CDR1 LGHDT and CDR2 YNNKEL (reference sequence). V dropped 0 bases and J dropped 2 bases, with 8 bases sitting between them. Written as DNA, the CDR3 is TGTGCCAGCAGCCAAGAATGGCTTCCCTACGAGCAGTACTTC. This translates into CASSQEWLPYEQYF.

The chain joins TRBV4-2 to TRBJ2-5; TRBD2 matches 9 bases. This CDR3 comprises 16 residues. J gave up 5 bases and V 1 base, and 8 bases lay outside the gene matches. The germline V gene encodes CDR1 LGHNA and CDR2 YNFKEQ. CDR3 loop: CASSQGLAVGGETQYF. Written as DNA, the CDR3 is TGTGCCAGCAGCCAAGGACTAGCGGTCGGGGGGGAGACCCAGTACTTC.

CDR3 in amino acids: CASTSSGAPNTGELFF. The CDR3 nucleotides read TGTGCCAGCACCTCTAGCGGGGCTCCGAACACCGGGGAGCTGTTTTTT. V and J are TRBV28 and TRBJ2-2; 9 bases align to TRBD2. CDR1 and CDR2 from the germline V gene are MDHEN and SYDVKM. Trimming cost V 7 bases and J 0 bases; bases outside gene matches: 6. CDR3 length equals 16 residues.

J is TRBJ2-1 and V is TRBV10-2; TRBD2 agrees at 10 bases. CDR1 and CDR2 from the germline V gene are WSHSY and SAAADI. V gave up 5 bases and J gave up 4 bases; unmatched junction bases: 5. CDR3 size: 15 residues. In nucleotides, the CDR3 is TGCGCCAGCAGTCGCACTAGCGGGACTTACAATGAGCAGTTCTTC. It codes for CASSRTSGTYNEQFF.

This sequence joins TRBV9 and TRBJ1-1, with D uncertain. Germline V gives CDR1 SGDLS, CDR2 YYNGEE. The CDR3 sequence is 15 residues long. V lost 0 bases to trimming and J lost 0 bases, with 9 bases between them. The CDR3 nucleotides are TGTGCCAGCAGCGTAGGTGGAGCGATGAACACTGAAGCTTTCTTT. Protein: CASSVGGAMNTEAFF. The full variable domain, completed using reference TRBV9 and TRBJ1-1, is DSGVTQTPKHLITATGQRVTLRCSPRSGDLSVYWYQQSLDQGLQFLIQYYNGEERAKGNILERFSAQQFPDLHSELNLSSLELGDSALYFCASSVGGAMNTEAFFGQGTRLTVV.

The V and J genes are TRBV27 and TRBJ2-3; 9 nucleotides line up with TRBD1. CDR1 MNHEY and CDR2 SMNVEV come from the germline V gene (reference sequence). This CDR3 contains 15 residues. J gave up 2 bases and V 4 bases, and 4 bases lay outside the gene matches. CDR3 sequence reads: CASSSDRGFTDTQYF. CDR3 DNA sequence: TGTGCCAGCAGTTCGGACAGGGGATTCACAGATACGCAGTATTTT.

The gene calls are TRBV3-1 (or the pseudogene TRBV3-2) and TRBJ2-5, with D perhaps TRBD2 (5 bases). Trimming removed 0 bases at V and 5 bases at J, with 16 bases between. Germline values: CDR1 LGHDT, CDR2 YNNKEL (reference sequence). The CDR3 contains 16 residues. CDR3 region: CASSQEFSREGETQYF. CDR3 DNA sequence: TGTGCCAGCAGCCAAGAATTCTCGAGGGAAGGGGAGACCCAGTACTTC.

This chain connects TRBV28 to TRBJ1-2, with D uncertain. Germline-derived CDR1 and CDR2 are MDHEN and SYDVKM. Trimming took off 8 bases at V and 5 bases at J, with 9 bases between the two ends. The CDR3 runs 11 residues. The CDR3 protein is CASSDIYGYTF. For the CDR3, the DNA is TGTGCCAGCTCCGACATATATGGCTACACCTTC.

The gene calls are TRBV7-2 and TRBJ1-1; TRBD1 matches 10 bases. The CDR3 has 16 residues. In germline, CDR1 is SGHTA, CDR2 FQGNSA. V lost 5 bases to trimming and J lost 5 bases; unmatched junction nucleotides: 11. The CDR3 spells CASSPRRQGARTEAFF. CDR3 DNA: TGTGCCAGCAGCCCCCGCCGACAGGGGGCGAGAACTGAAGCTTTCTTT.

J is TRBJ1-4 and V is TRBV19; 7 positions agree with TRBD1. The CDR3 spans 13 residues. Losses at the gene ends were 5 bases for V and 6 bases for J; bases not matched to a gene: 3. Per germline, CDR1 LNHDA and CDR2 SQIVND (reference sequence). CDR3 DNA: TGTGCCAGTAGTTCCGGACAGGATGAAAAACTGTTTTTT. It specifies CASSSGQDEKLFF.

This chain joins TRBV3-1 (or the pseudogene TRBV3-2) and TRBJ2-2; TRBD2 is a possible D gene (5 bases). The CDR3 spans 16 residues. CDR1 is LGHDT and CDR2 is YNNKEL in the germline V gene (reference sequence). V was shortened by 4 bases and J by 4 bases, with 16 bases between the two germline ends. CDR3 amino acids: CASSLERSAGTGELFF. The CDR3 DNA reads TGTGCCAGCAGCCTCGAGAGGAGTGCGGGCACCGGGGAGCTGTTTTTT.

V is TRBV6-5 and J is TRBJ1-3; TRBD1 might be the D (5 bases). This CDR3 has 14 amino acids. V was trimmed by 8 bases and J by 4 bases, leaving 15 bases between them. Germline CDR1 and CDR2: MNHEY and SVGAGI. The CDR3 loop reads CASGTSSGGNTIYF. The CDR3 nucleotides read TGTGCCAGCGGGACTTCGTCGGGCGGAAACACCATATATTTT.

The CDR3 loop reads CASSPWDRVDTGELFF. CDR3 in DNA: TGTGCCAGCAGCCCTTGGGACAGGGTTGACACCGGGGAGCTGTTTTTT. This rearrangement joins TRBV11-2 to TRBJ2-2; 9 bases map to TRBD1. The junction had 7 bases not matched to a gene; V was cut back by 5 bases and J by 3 bases. The germline gives CDR1 SGHAT, CDR2 FQNNGV. The CDR3 is 16 amino acids. Complete variable domain (other parts from reference TRBV11-2 and TRBJ2-2): EAGVAQSPRYKIIEKRQSVAFWCNPISGHATLYWYQQILGQGPKLLIQFQNNGVVDDSQLPKDRFSAERLKGVDSTLKIQPAKLEDSAVYLCASSPWDRVDTGELFFGEGSRLTVL.

The chain is built from TRBV18 and TRBJ2-7; D is unclear. V gave up 2 bases and J gave up 1 base, with 9 bases separating them. In germline, CDR1 is KGHSH, CDR2 LQKENI. CDR3 length: 14 amino acids. The CDR3: CASSPLGSSYEQYF. CDR3 bases: TGTGCCAGCTCACCATTGGGCAGTTCCTACGAGCAGTACTTC.

The chain carries TRBV7-8 and TRBJ1-3; no definite D call. V dropped 1 base and J dropped 4 bases, with 14 bases sitting between them. Per the germline V gene, CDR1 is SGHVS and CDR2 is FQNEAQ. CDR3 length: 16 amino acids. The CDR3, as DNA: TGTGCCAGCAGCTTAGGAGGTTCCGACTGGGGAAACACCATATATTTT. As protein: CASSLGGSDWGNTIYF. Supplemented by reference TRBV7-8 and TRBJ1-3, the full variable domain reads GAGVSQSPRYKVAKRGQDVALRCDPISGHVSLFWYQQALGQGPEFLTYFQNEAQLDKSGLPSDRFFAERPEGSVSTLKIQRTQQEDSAVYLCASSLGGSDWGNTIYFGEGSWLTVV.

The rearrangement joins TRBV27 to TRBJ1-1, with 10 positions matching TRBD1. Germline loops: CDR1 MNHEY, CDR2 SMNVEV (reference sequence). V was pared by 3 bases and J by 2 bases, with 12 bases of the junction left unmatched. This CDR3 spans 18 amino acids. DNA of the CDR3: TGTGCCAGCAGTTTTAAAAGGGACAGGGGATCGGGAAACACTGAAGCTTTCTTT. This translates into CASSFKRDRGSGNTEAFF.

The chain uses TRBV30 and TRBJ1-5; D is possibly TRBD1 (6 bases). Looked up from germline, CDR1 is GTSNPN and CDR2 is SVGIG (reference sequence). V lost 4 bases to trimming and J lost 3 bases, with 16 bases between them. The CDR3 is 15 residues long. In nucleotides, the CDR3 is TGTGCCTGGAAGATCGGACAGTTAGACAATCAGCCCCAGCATTTT. This codes for CAWKIGQLDNQPQHF.

This clone is a singleton in its sample. V and J are TRBV5-8 and TRBJ1-3, with a possible D match to TRBD1 (5 bases). CDR3 length equals 15 residues. V was shortened by 0 bases and J by 0 bases, with 7 bases between the two germline ends. Germline V gene data show CDR1 as SGHTS and CDR2 as YDEGEE. CDR3 region: CASSLGQYSGNTIYF. CDR3 bases: TGTGCCAGCAGCTTGGGACAGTACTCTGGAAACACCATATATTTT. Using reference TRBV5-8 and TRBJ1-3 for the parts outside the CDR3, the full variable domain is EAGVTQSPTHLIKTRGQQATLRCSPISGHTSVYWYQQALGLGLQFLLWYDEGEERNRGNFPPRFSGRQFPNYSSELNVNALELEDSALYLCASSLGQYSGNTIYFGEGSWLTVV.